This T cell receptor (beta chain) was retrieved from a study of blood T cell repertoires in COVID-19 (dated by TCRdb to 2020 to 2021). Describing the broader study: Samples from collaborators originated in the United States, Italy and Spain and spanned both the acute and convalescent phases of COVID-19. Samples came from the ongoing ImmuneRACE study (first 160 participants) plus 1,254 subjects from 6 global collaborators. A de-identified subject ID, COVID-19 status, age in years and sex were almost always included in the sample metadata. The prospective study material was composed of cDNA or gDNA derived from T cells, B-cell-depleted T cells, or PBMCs. The dataset comprised deeply sampled blood TCRbeta repertoires from subjects exposed to, actively infected with, or recovered from COVID-19. Where available, HLA class I and class II types were obtained from metadata supplied by the sample provider rather than from assay-based typing. The repertoires were released in a freely available public database meant as a resource for research on the immune response to SARS-CoV-2. What the work shows at the level of the full study, not this receptor alone: How much clinical and demographic metadata was included differed by source and by participant, and the metadata was provided uncurated.

Comment on this clone: Its antigen is unknown. Base qualities were left out, and no much larger clone turns up one base away.

The collaborating institutions used their own protocols to collect whole blood in K2EDTA tubes. Collaborator samples were shipped for TCRbeta analysis as frozen whole blood, isolated PBMCs, or DNA extracted from either sample type. From the cysteine through the phenylalanine, the CDR3 covers 13 amino acids. The retained sequence is limited to the CDR3, 39 bases, with the frame set at the first base. V loses 10 bases of germline sequence and J loses 2 bases, and the interval between the two ends is 12 bases. Via the germline V gene, CDR1 is KGHDR and CDR2 SFDVKD. TCRbeta CDR3 regions were amplified from genomic DNA by means of the immunoSEQ Assay, a bias-controlled multiplex PCR. The authors processed their data as follows. The number of nucleated cells in each sample was estimated by amplification of reference gene primers within the assay. To quantify the absolute abundance of each unique TCRbeta CDR3 rearrangement, sequence reads were collapsed and filtered. For each sample, productive Simpson clonality was calculated by taking the square root of Simpson's diversity index across productive rearrangements. TCRdb carries this immuneACCESS record with in-frame sequences only. Its versions omit some clonotypes, under half of them owing to an unresolved V gene in the studies checked, with the rest unexplained. The DNA was the basis for D and trimming; V, J and clone size are from that table. This sample is represented by about 220,000 clones; 80% of them were singletons. About 7.2% of the sample is held by the ten biggest clonotypes.

The receptor was isolated from a woman in her 70s with acute or convalescent COVID-19. Source material: peripheral blood. The rearranged chain carries TRBV24-1 and TRBJ2-3; a tentative D match to TRBD1 spans 6 bases. CDR3 reads: CATMDSSTDTQYF. At the DNA level, the sequence is TGTGCCACTATGGACAGCTCCACAGATACGCAGTATTTT.